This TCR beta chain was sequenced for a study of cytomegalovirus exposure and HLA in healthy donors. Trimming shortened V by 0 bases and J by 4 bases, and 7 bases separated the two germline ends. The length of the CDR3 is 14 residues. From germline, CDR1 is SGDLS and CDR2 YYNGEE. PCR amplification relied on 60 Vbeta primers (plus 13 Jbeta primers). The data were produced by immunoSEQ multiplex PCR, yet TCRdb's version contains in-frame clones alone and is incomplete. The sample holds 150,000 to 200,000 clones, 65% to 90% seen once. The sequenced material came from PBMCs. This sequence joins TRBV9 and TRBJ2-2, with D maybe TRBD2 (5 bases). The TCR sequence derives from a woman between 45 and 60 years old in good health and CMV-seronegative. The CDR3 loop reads CASSVVRGTGELFF. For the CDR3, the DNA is TGTGCCAGCAGCGTAGTCCGGGGCACCGGGGAGCTGTTTTTT.